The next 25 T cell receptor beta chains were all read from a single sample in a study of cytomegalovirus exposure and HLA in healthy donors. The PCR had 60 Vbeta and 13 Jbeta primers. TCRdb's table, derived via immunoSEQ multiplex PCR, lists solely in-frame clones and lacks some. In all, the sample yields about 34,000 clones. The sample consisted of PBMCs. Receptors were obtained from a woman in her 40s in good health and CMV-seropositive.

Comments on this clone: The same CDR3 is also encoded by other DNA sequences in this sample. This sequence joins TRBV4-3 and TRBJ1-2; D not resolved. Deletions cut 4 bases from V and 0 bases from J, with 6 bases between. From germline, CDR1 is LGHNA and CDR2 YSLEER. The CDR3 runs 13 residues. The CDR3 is CASSLTTNYGYTF. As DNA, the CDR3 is TGCGCCAGCAGCCTCACAACTAACTATGGCTACACCTTC.

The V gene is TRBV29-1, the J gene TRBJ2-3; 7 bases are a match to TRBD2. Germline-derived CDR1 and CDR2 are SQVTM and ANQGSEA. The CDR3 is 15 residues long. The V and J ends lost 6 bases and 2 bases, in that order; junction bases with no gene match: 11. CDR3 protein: CSVAGPAGSTDTQYF. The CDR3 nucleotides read TGCAGCGTCGCTGGCCCAGCGGGATCCACAGATACGCAGTATTTT.

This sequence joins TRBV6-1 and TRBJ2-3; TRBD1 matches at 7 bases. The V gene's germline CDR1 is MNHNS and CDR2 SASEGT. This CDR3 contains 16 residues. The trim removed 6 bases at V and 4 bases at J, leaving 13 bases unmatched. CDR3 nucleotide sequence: TGTGCCAGCAGCGAAAGGCACCGACAGGGCTCAGATACGCAGTATTTT. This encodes CASSERHRQGSDTQYF.

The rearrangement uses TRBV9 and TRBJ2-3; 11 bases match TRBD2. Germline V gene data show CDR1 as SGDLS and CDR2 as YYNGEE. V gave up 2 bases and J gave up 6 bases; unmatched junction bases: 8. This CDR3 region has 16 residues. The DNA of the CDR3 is TGTGCCAGCAGCGTTACTAGCGGGAGTTTTGGTGATACGCAGTATTTT. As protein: CASSVTSGSFGDTQYF.

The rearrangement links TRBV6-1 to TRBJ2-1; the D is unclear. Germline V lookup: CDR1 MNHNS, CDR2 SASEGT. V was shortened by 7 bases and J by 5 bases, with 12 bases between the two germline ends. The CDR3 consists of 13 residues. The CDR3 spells CASKERGHNEQFF. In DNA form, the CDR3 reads TGTGCCAGCAAGGAGAGAGGCCACAATGAGCAGTTCTTC.

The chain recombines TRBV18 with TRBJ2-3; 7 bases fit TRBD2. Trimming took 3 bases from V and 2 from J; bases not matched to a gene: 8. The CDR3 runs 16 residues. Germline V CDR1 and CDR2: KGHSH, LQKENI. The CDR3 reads CASSPYSSGATDTQYF. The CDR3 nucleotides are TGTGCCAGCTCACCTTACTCTAGCGGAGCCACAGATACGCAGTATTTT.

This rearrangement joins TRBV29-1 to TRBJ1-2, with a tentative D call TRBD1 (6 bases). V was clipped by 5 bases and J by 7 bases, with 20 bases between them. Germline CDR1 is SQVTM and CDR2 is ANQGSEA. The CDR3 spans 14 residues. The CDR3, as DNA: TGCAGCGTTAAGCAAAATACAGGGTTCGGTGGCTACACCTTC. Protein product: CSVKQNTGFGGYTF.

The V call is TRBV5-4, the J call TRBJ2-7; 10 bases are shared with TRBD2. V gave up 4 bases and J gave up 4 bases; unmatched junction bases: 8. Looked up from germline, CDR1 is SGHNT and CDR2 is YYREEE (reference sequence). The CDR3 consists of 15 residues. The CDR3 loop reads CASSPGGLAVYEQYF. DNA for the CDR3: TGTGCCAGCAGCCCAGGAGGACTAGCGGTTTACGAGCAGTACTTC.

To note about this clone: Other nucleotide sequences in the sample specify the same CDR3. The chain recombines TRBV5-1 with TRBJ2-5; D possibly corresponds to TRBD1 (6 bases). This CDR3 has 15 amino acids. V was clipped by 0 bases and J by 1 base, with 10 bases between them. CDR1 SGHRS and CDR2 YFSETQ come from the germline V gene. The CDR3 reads CASSLGTALQETQYF. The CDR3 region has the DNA TGCGCCAGCAGCTTGGGGACAGCCCTCCAAGAGACCCAGTACTTC.

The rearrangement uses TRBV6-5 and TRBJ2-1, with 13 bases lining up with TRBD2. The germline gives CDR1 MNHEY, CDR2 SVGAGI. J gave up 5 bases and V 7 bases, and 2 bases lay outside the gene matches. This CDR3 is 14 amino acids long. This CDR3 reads CASTGLAGDNEQFF. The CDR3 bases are TGTGCCAGCACCGGACTAGCGGGAGACAATGAGCAGTTCTTC.

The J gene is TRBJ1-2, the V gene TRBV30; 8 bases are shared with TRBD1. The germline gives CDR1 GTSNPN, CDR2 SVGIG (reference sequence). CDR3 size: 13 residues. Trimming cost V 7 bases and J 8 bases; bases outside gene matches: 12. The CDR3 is CASTGTGLQGYTF. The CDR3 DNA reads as TGTGCCTCGACCGGGACAGGCCTTCAGGGCTACACCTTC.

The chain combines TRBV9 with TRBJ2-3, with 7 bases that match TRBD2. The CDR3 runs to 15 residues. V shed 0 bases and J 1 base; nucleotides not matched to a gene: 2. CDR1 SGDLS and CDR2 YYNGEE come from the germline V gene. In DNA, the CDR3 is TGTGCCAGCAGCGTAGGCGGGAGCGGCACAGATACGCAGTATTTT. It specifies CASSVGGSGTDTQYF.

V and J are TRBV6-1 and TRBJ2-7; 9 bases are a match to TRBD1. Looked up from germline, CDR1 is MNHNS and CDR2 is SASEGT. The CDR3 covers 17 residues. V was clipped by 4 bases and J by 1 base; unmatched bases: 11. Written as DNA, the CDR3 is TGTGCCAGCAGTGTATACCCCCGGGACAGGGATTCCTACGAGCAGTACTTC. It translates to CASSVYPRDRDSYEQYF.

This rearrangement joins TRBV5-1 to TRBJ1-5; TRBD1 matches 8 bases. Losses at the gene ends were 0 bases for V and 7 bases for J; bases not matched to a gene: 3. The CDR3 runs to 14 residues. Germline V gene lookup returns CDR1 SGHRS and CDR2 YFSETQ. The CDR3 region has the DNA TGCGCCAGCAGCTTGGCACCAGGGGGCCAGCCCCAGCATTTT. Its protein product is CASSLAPGGQPQHF.

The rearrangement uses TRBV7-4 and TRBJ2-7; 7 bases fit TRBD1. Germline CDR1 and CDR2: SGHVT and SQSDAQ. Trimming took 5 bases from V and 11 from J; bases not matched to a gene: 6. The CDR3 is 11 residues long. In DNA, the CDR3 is TGTGCCAGCAGCCGTCCCGGGACAGAGTACTTC. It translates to CASSRPGTEYF.

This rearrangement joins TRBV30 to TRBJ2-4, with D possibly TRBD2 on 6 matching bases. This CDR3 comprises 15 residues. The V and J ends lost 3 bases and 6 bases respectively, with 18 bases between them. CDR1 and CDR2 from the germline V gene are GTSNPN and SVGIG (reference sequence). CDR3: CAWSGDWRDPNIQYF. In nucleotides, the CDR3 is TGTGCCTGGAGCGGAGATTGGAGGGACCCAAACATTCAGTACTTC.

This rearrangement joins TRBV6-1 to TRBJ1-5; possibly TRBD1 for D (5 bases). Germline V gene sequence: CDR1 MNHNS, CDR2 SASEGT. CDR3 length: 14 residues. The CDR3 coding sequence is TGTGCTTCTACAGGTCCCAGTAGCAATCAGCCCCAGCATTTT. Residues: CASTGPSSNQPQHF.

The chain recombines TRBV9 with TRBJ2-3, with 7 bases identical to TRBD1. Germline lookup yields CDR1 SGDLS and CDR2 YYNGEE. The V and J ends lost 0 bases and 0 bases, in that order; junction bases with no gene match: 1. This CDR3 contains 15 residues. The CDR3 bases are TGTGCCAGCAGCGTAGGACAGGGAAGCACAGATACGCAGTATTTT. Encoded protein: CASSVGQGSTDTQYF.

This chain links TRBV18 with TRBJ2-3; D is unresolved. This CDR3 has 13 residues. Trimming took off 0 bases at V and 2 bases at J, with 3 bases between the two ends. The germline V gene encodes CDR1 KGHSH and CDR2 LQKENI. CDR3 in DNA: TGTGCCAGCTCACCACCCCTCACAGATACGCAGTATTTT. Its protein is CASSPPLTDTQYF.

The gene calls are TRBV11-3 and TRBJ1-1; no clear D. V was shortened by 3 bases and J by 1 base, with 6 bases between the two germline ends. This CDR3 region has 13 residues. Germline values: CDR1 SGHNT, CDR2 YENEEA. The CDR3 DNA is TGTGCCAGCAGCTTGCGGGGGAACACTGAAGCTTTCTTT. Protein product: CASSLRGNTEAFF.

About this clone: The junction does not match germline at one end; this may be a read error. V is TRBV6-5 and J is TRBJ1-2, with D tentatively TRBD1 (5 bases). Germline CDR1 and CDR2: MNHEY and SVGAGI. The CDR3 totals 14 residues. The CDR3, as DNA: TGTGCCAGCAGTTATGGGGGGGAGGCAGCGGTCCTGTTTTTC. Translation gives CASSYGGEAAVLFF.

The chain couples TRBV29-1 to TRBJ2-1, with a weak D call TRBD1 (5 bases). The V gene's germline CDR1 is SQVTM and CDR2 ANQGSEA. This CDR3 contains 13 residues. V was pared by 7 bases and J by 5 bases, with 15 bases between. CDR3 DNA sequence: TGCAGCGCTCGACAGTCGATCGACAATGAGCAGTTCTTC. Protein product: CSARQSIDNEQFF.

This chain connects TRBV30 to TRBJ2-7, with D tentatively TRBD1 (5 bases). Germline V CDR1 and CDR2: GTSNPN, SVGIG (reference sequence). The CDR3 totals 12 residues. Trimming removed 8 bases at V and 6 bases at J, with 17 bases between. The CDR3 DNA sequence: TGTGCCCGAAGGGGCTTGTTGGGCGAGCAGTACTTC. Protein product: CARRGLLGEQYF.

CDR3 sequence: CASSLDRAGNTIYF. The CDR3 nucleotides read TGTGCCAGCAGCCTCGACAGAGCTGGAAACACCATATATTTT. V usage is TRBV4-2 and J usage is TRBJ1-3; tentatively, D is TRBD1 (5 bases). Per germline, CDR1 LGHNA and CDR2 YNFKEQ. The ends were cut back, 4 bases at V and 2 bases at J, with 9 bases in the middle. The CDR3 is 14 amino acids.

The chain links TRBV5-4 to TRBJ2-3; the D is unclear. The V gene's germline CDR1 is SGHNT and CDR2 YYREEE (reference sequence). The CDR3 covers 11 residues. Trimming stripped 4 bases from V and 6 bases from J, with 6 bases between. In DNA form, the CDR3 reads TGTGCCAGCAGCACGCGGGATACGCAGTATTTT. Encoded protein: CASSTRDTQYF. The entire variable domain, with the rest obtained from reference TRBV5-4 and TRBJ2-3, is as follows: ETGVTQSPTHLIKTRGQQVTLRCSSQSGHNTVSWYQQALGQGPQFIFQYYREEENGRGNFPPRFSGLQFPNYSSELNVNALELDDSALYLCASSTRDTQYFGPGTRLTVL.